Listed below are T cell receptor beta chains from one sample, sequenced in a study of beta chain features in type 1 diabetes. Produced via immunoSEQ multiplex PCR; TCRdb's table is partial and in-frame only. Seen here are 200,000 to 300,000 clones, about 25% observed once, and the top ten hold more than 3%. The source material was central memory CD4+ T cells from blood. These receptors came from a man aged 25-45 years in good health. CDR3s leave out the opening cysteine and the closing phenylalanine or tryptophan. Each record gives: V gene, J gene, CDR3 protein.

>TRBV5-8|TRBJ2-3
ASSLGGTDTQY
>TRBV27|TRBJ1-2
ASSLSGTGNYGYT
>TRBV15|TRBJ1-4
ATSPRRGIANEKLF
>TRBV5-8|TRBJ2-1
ASSLHGVGAGEQF
>TRBV7-2|TRBJ2-1
ASSRTSTYNEQF
>TRBV30|TRBJ2-1
AWSTGQSNEQF
>TRBV30|TRBJ2-1
AWYQDTGREF
>TRBV30|TRBJ2-7
AWSVAREQY
>TRBV28|TRBJ2-5
ASSIKDDQY
>TRBV20-1|TRBJ2-4
SAAWDIQY
>TRBV9|TRBJ2-3
ASSVGPAGLRTDTQY
>TRBV14|TRBJ2-7
ASSRAYEQY
>TRBV27|TRBJ1-6
ASSNPGTGASPLH
>TRBV10-3|TRBJ2-5
AISESKGRETQY
>TRBV7-9|TRBJ2-7
ASSRAEAYEQY
>TRBV6-5|TRBJ2-3
ASRLAGTDTQY
>TRBV7-2|TRBJ2-1
ASSPRASSGAYNEQF
>TRBV10-2|TRBJ2-2
ASSLTGAGELF
>TRBV29-1|TRBJ1-5
SVRDRVNQPQH
>TRBV10-3|TRBJ2-5
AISTGTEETQY
>TRBV9|TRBJ2-5
ASSVGSTAFQETQY
>TRBV7-9|TRBJ2-3
ASRGTGKY
>TRBV21-1|TRBJ2-5
ASSRARPQETQY
>TRBV6-5|TRBJ2-3
ASSSAGLVRDTQY
>TRBV5-6|TRBJ2-6
ASSSKSGANVLT
>TRBV29-1|TRBJ1-1
SVVTGGNTEAF
>TRBV5-1|TRBJ2-7
ASSRPEGTSYEQY
>TRBV7-9|TRBJ2-5
ASSLGLRDQY
>TRBV2|TRBJ2-7
ASSEQLQEQY
>TRBV7-2|TRBJ2-5
ASTLIGLAGGETQY
>TRBV9|TRBJ2-7
ASSVGQGVSYEQY
>TRBV5-1|TRBJ1-1
ASSTDGQPNTEAF
>TRBV18|TRBJ2-2
ASSTGTGGTGELF
>TRBV5-4|TRBJ2-3
ASSFRQGNTDTQY
>TRBV30|TRBJ1-5
AWSVPGAQPQH
>TRBV20-1|TRBJ2-5
SAREGETQY
>TRBV29-1|TRBJ1-1
SVGTAYTEAF
>TRBV5-1|TRBJ1-2
ASSRDGDYGYT
>TRBV19|TRBJ2-1
ASSTPLKGSRNEQF
>TRBV6-5|TRBJ1-5
ASQRGSNQPQH
>TRBV7-9|TRBJ2-4
ASSSRGIQMDIQY
>TRBV9|TRBJ2-7
ASSVDSGIYEQY
>TRBV29-1|TRBJ1-1
SVNSAGVNTEAF
>TRBV7-9|TRBJ2-3
ASMWREVTDTQY
>TRBV6-1|TRBJ2-1
ASVTGLAINEQF
>TRBV5-4|TRBJ2-3
ASSPGTGGPDTQY
>TRBV7-9|TRBJ1-5
ASSLTGDNQPQH
>TRBV10-1|TRBJ2-3
ASSNLRPFTDTQY
>TRBV2|TRBJ2-3
ASSLRHEGWADTQY
>TRBV7-2|TRBJ2-1
ASSPGTSVNEQF
>TRBV30|TRBJ1-5
AWSSPTRHNQPQH
>TRBV2|TRBJ2-7
ASSEALGTMSYEQY
>TRBV11-2|TRBJ2-5
ASSPRTSGGETQY
>TRBV6-5|TRBJ2-1
ASSRREDYEQF
>TRBV9|TRBJ2-7
ASSVDPLADHYEQY
>TRBV11-2|TRBJ2-1
ASSQITREQF
>TRBV7-2|TRBJ2-7
ASSLGSYEQY
>TRBV12-5|TRBJ1-5
ASGLDQPQH
>TRBV11-2|TRBJ2-3
ASSLAGGGKDTQY